This T cell receptor (beta chain) is from a study of T cell responses to AZD1222 COVID-19 vaccine. There are 13 residues in the CDR3. The trim removed 6 bases at V and 4 bases at J, leaving 4 bases unmatched. From germline, CDR1 is LNHDA and CDR2 SQIVND (reference sequence). Timing groups of about 4 and about 12 weeks for second doses were pooled. The data were produced by immunoSEQ multiplex PCR, yet TCRdb's version contains in-frame clones alone and is incomplete. The sample yields about 140,000 clones, 90% seen once. The chain combines TRBV19 with TRBJ2-3; 7 bases are a match to TRBD1. This sequence was found in an adult who received the AZD1222 COVID-19 vaccine. This specimen consisted of peripheral blood, obtained 28 days after the second AZD1222 dose. In DNA, the CDR3 is TGTGCCAGTAGGGCACAGGGGCCAGATACGCAGTATTTT. It specifies CASRAQGPDTQYF.